These 24 T cell receptor beta chains share one sample of origin, sequenced in a study of CD8 T cells in ankylosing spondylitis. Whole-study findings and limits: Made up of about eight highly homologous variants, a TCR beta motif appeared characteristic of ankylosing spondylitis blood.

Their specific antigens are unknown. Each CDR3 protein gets one entry after TCRdb re-called the 5' RACE reads with MiXCR. In the table there are about 420,000 distinct CDR3 sequences, around 20% of which are singletons. Source material: blood, either unsorted or a sorted T cell fraction (not recorded which). All receptors derive from a male donor with ankylosing spondylitis.

The chain couples TRBV12-3 or TRBV12-4 to TRBJ1-1; D perhaps matches TRBD1 (5 bases). The CDR3 runs to 16 residues. V lost 6 bases, J lost 6 bases, and 23 bases lay in between. CDR3 amino acids: CASSLRTRVEGAEAFF. CDR3 in DNA: TGTGCCAGCAGCCTACGGACCCGGGTGGAAGGGGCTGAAGCTTTCTTT.

The V gene is TRBV4-3, the J gene TRBJ2-3; D not certain. Between the trimmed V and J ends, which lost 4 bases and 0 bases, there was a span of 8 bases. Germline values: CDR1 LGHNA, CDR2 YSLEER. CDR3 size: 14 residues. CDR3 residues: CASSPLSSTDTQYF. The CDR3 coding sequence is TGCGCCAGCAGCCCGCTCTCTAGCACAGATACGCAGTATTTT.

This clonotype was picked up a small number of times. The rearrangement links TRBV7-2 to TRBJ1-6; 8 bases are shared with TRBD1. The V gene's germline CDR1 is SGHTA and CDR2 FQGNSA. The V and J ends lost 5 bases and 8 bases, in that order; junction bases with no gene match: 8. The CDR3 is 15 residues long. The CDR3 region is CASSVQGASDSPLHF. CDR3 nucleotide sequence: TGTGCCAGCAGCGTGCAGGGGGCGAGTGATTCACCCCTCCACTTT.

The chain is built from TRBV13 and TRBJ1-4, with 8 bases that match TRBD1. Germline V gene lookup returns CDR1 PRHDT and CDR2 FYEKMQ (reference sequence). The CDR3 consists of 12 residues. V dropped 1 base and J dropped 14; count of bases not matched to a gene: 3. This chain's CDR3 is CASSLDRGVLFF. The DNA for the CDR3 is TGTGCCAGCAGCTTAGACAGGGGGGTGCTGTTTTTT.

This clonotype was observed many times. This sequence joins TRBV28 and TRBJ1-3, with a tentative D call TRBD1 (6 bases). The ends were cut back, 3 bases at V and 0 bases at J, with 18 bases in the middle. The CDR3 loop spans 18 amino acids. From germline, CDR1 is MDHEN and CDR2 SYDVKM. The CDR3 DNA is TGTGCCAGCAGTTTTTCCGGGACACATTATGACTCTGGAAACACCATATATTTT. It yields the protein CASSFSGTHYDSGNTIYF.

The chain recombines TRBV6-1 with TRBJ1-5; D might be TRBD1 (5 bases). The V gene's germline CDR1 is MNHNS and CDR2 SASEGT. This CDR3 has 17 amino acids. The V and J ends lost 2 bases and 0 bases respectively, with 14 bases between them. The CDR3 is CASSESRQIYSNQPQHF. The DNA of the CDR3 is TGTGCCAGCAGTGAAAGTCGACAGATCTATAGCAATCAGCCCCAGCATTTT.

V and J are TRBV2 and TRBJ2-1, with D possibly being TRBD1 (6 bases). The germline CDR1 and CDR2 sequences are SNHLY and FYNNEI. The CDR3 has 15 amino acids. Trimming pared 8 bases from V and 5 bases from J, leaving 19 bases between. The CDR3 sequence is CASVYRGWGHNEQFF. The CDR3 DNA is TGTGCCAGCGTGTATCGGGGATGGGGGCACAATGAGCAGTTCTTC.

The CDR3 DNA sequence: TGCGCCAGCAGCTTGGCGGGTCGGTATGATTCACCCCTCCACTTT. Its translation: CASSLAGRYDSPLHF. The chain is built from TRBV5-1 and TRBJ1-6; D unclear. Between the trimmed V and J ends, which lost 0 bases and 8 bases, there was a span of 12 bases. This CDR3 is 15 amino acids long. Germline CDR1 and CDR2: SGHRS and YFSETQ.

The sample holds a few counts of this clonotype. The gene calls are TRBV5-1 and TRBJ2-1; 9 bases are shared with TRBD2. The trim removed 2 bases at V and 3 bases at J, leaving 3 bases unmatched. The CDR3 sequence is 15 residues long. CDR1 SGHRS and CDR2 YFSETQ come from the germline V gene. The CDR3 here is CASSLTLAGYNEQFF. In DNA form, the CDR3 reads TGCGCCAGCAGCTTAACACTAGCGGGCTACAATGAGCAGTTCTTC.

V gene TRBV20-1 combines with J gene TRBJ2-7; the match to TRBD2 covers 12 bases. This CDR3 region has 14 residues. V shed 4 bases, J shed 11 bases, and the junction held 12 bases outside the gene matches. Looked up from germline, CDR1 is DFQATT and CDR2 is SNEGSKA (reference sequence). CDR3 in amino acids: CSAIPALAGGLEYF. The CDR3, as DNA: TGCAGTGCTATACCGGCCCTAGCGGGAGGGTTGGAGTACTTC.

This clonotype was detected a few times. The chain has TRBV5-1 and TRBJ2-7; no definite D call. CDR1 and CDR2 from the germline V gene are SGHRS and YFSETQ. This CDR3 has 13 residues. Trimming removed 2 bases at V and 6 bases at J, with 12 bases between. The CDR3 bases are TGCGCCAGCAGCTTCGAGACATGGGTCGAGCAGTACTTC. It specifies CASSFETWVEQYF.

In its sample, this clonotype was seen a few times. This chain connects TRBV7-9 to TRBJ1-1; TRBD1 might be the D (5 bases). This CDR3 has 16 residues. From germline, CDR1 is SEHNR and CDR2 FQNEAQ (reference sequence). The V and J ends lost 0 bases and 4 bases respectively, with 15 bases between them. CDR3 sequence reads: CASSLAGARGSTEAFF. The CDR3 DNA reads as TGTGCCAGCAGCTTAGCGGGCGCTCGGGGGTCCACTGAAGCTTTCTTT.

The J gene is TRBJ2-1, the V gene TRBV7-2; the D gene is possibly TRBD2 (5 bases). Per the germline V gene, CDR1 is SGHTA and CDR2 is FQGNSA. This CDR3 spans 15 amino acids. Deletions cut 0 bases from V and 7 bases from J, with 13 bases between. CDR3 DNA sequence: TGTGCCAGCAGCTTAGCTCGGAGGCCGGGAAATGAGCAGTTCTTC. It is translated as CASSLARRPGNEQFF. Full variable domain (rest looked up from reference TRBV7-2 and TRBJ2-1): GAGVSQSPSNKVTEKGKDVELRCDPISGHTALYWYRQSLGQGLEFLIYFQGNSAPDKSGLPSDRFSAERTGGSVSTLTIQRTQQEDSAVYLCASSLARRPGNEQFFGPGTRLTVL.

The chain employs TRBV3-1 and TRBJ1-2; maybe TRBD1 (5 bases). CDR3 length: 14 amino acids. Trimming pared 2 bases from V and 6 bases from J, leaving 13 bases between. Looked up from germline, CDR1 is LGHDT and CDR2 is YNNKEL (reference sequence). The DNA for the CDR3 is TGTGCCAGCAGCCAAAATTCAGGGCGGCATGGCTACACCTTC. Translation gives CASSQNSGRHGYTF.

The chain couples TRBV7-2 to TRBJ2-7; TRBD1 agrees at 7 bases. This CDR3 has 15 amino acids. Unmatched junction bases numbered 11, after V lost 3 bases and J lost 6 bases. Germline lookup yields CDR1 SGHTA and CDR2 FQGNSA. The CDR3 sequence is CASSFLEAGGREQYF. For the CDR3, the DNA is TGTGCCAGCAGCTTCCTAGAGGCAGGGGGACGCGAGCAGTACTTC.

The gene calls are TRBV3-1 and TRBJ2-1; TRBD1 might be the D (5 bases). The germline V and J ends were trimmed by 5 bases and 6 bases, with 20 bases remaining between them. Germline V lookup: CDR1 LGHDT, CDR2 YNNKEL (reference sequence). The CDR3 spans 16 residues. CDR3 bases: TGTGCCAGCAGCGGGAAGGAGCCTCCTAGGGGCAATGAGCAGTTCTTC. Its translation: CASSGKEPPRGNEQFF.

This clonotype was counted a few times. V and J are TRBV7-2 and TRBJ2-6, with D unresolved. V lost 4 bases, J lost 1 base, and 8 bases lay in between. The CDR3 length is 15 residues. Germline V lookup: CDR1 SGHTA, CDR2 FQGNSA. The CDR3 protein is CASSYRSSGANVLTF. Here the CDR3 DNA reads TGTGCCAGCAGCTACCGAAGTTCTGGGGCCAACGTCCTGACTTTC. The whole variable domain, filled in from reference TRBV7-2 and TRBJ2-6, reads GAGVSQSPSNKVTEKGKDVELRCDPISGHTALYWYRQSLGQGLEFLIYFQGNSAPDKSGLPSDRFSAERTGGSVSTLTIQRTQQEDSAVYLCASSYRSSGANVLTFGAGSRLTVL.

As concerns this clonotype: Germline is not matched at one junction end, which may reflect a read error. The chain has TRBV5-4 and TRBJ1-1; D possibly corresponds to TRBD1 (5 bases). Looked up from germline, CDR1 is SGHNT and CDR2 is YYREEE (reference sequence). This CDR3 has 15 amino acids. CDR3 sequence: CASSLGPRGNTEAFF. CDR3 DNA sequence: TGTGCCAGCAGCTTGGGGCCTCGGGGGAACACTGAGGCTTTCTTT.

The rearrangement links TRBV21-1 to TRBJ1-1; TRBD1 is the table's D call, not checked against the DNA. TRBV21-1 is flagged as a pseudogene. This CDR3 region has 14 residues. The CDR3 DNA follows: TGTGCCAGCAGCAACGGACAGGGGAACACTGAAGCTTTCTTT. It encodes CASSNGQGNTEAFF.

The rearrangement uses TRBV27 and TRBJ2-3, with TRBD2 matching 7 bases. Germline lookup yields CDR1 MNHEY and CDR2 SMNVEV (reference sequence). V trimming: 3 bases; J trimming: 6 bases; junction bases outside the gene matches: 9. There are 15 residues in the CDR3. DNA for the CDR3: TGTGCCAGCAGTTTGGAGGGAGGGGATTCTGATACGCAGTATTTT. It codes for CASSLEGGDSDTQYF.

V is TRBV18 and J is TRBJ2-1; 7 bases fit TRBD2. CDR3 length: 15 amino acids. Germline V CDR1 and CDR2: KGHSH, LQKENI. V was clipped by 2 bases and J by 7 bases; unmatched bases: 8. The CDR3 DNA reads TGTGCCAGCTCACCATTGGCGGGAGAGGGGAATGAGCAGTTCTTC. Protein: CASSPLAGEGNEQFF. Full variable domain (rest looked up from reference TRBV18 and TRBJ2-1): NAGVMQNPRHLVRRRGQEARLRCSPMKGHSHVYWYRQLPEEGLKFMVYLQKENIIDESGMPKERFSAEFPKEGPSILRIQQVVRGDSAAYFCASSPLAGEGNEQFFGPGTRLTVL.

The V and J genes are TRBV11-1 and TRBJ2-3; TRBD2 agrees at 12 bases. This CDR3 has 18 residues. J lost 0 bases, V lost 2 bases, and 6 bases had no gene match. In germline, CDR1 is SGHAT, CDR2 FQDESV (reference sequence). In DNA, the CDR3 is TGTGCCAGCAGCTTAATGCTAGCGGGAGGGCCGAGCACAGATACGCAGTATTTT. It yields the protein CASSLMLAGGPSTDTQYF.

The CDR3 DNA sequence: TGCAGTGCAAAGAGGGGGGGGTTTAACACCATATATTTT. It encodes CSAKRGGFNTIYF. The V and J genes are TRBV20-1 and TRBJ1-3; the D gene is possibly TRBD1 (6 bases). The CDR3 spans 13 residues. V shed 6 bases and J shed 7 bases, with 16 bases lying between them. CDR1 and CDR2 from the germline V gene are DFQATT and SNEGSKA (reference sequence).

The chain couples TRBV12-3 or TRBV12-4 to TRBJ2-3; 14 bases align to TRBD2. Trimming cost V 7 bases and J 5 bases; bases outside gene matches: 17. The CDR3 spans 19 residues. CDR3 in amino acids: CASTLGTGTSGRSGDTQYF. The CDR3 nucleotides read TGTGCCAGCACCCTGGGAACCGGGACTAGCGGGAGAAGTGGAGATACGCAGTATTTT.